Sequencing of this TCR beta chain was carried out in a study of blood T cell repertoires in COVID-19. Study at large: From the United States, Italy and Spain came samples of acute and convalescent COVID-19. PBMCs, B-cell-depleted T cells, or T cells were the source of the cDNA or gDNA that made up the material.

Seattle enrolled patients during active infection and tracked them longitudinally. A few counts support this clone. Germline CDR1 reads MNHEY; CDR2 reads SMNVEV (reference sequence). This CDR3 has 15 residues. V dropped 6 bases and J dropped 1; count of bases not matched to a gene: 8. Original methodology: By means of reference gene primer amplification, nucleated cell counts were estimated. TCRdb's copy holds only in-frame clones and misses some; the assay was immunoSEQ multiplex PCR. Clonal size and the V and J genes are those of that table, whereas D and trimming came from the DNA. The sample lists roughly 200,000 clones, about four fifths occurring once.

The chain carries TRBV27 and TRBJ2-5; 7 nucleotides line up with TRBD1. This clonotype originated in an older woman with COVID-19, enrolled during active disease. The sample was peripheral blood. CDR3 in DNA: TGTGCCAGCAGACCAGACAGGGTCGTCCAAGAGACCCAGTACTTC. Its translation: CASRPDRVVQETQYF.